This TCR beta chain is drawn from a study of CD8+CD57+ T cells in acquired aplastic anemia. Study overall: Some 9.9 million reads, on average, were obtained for CD4+ cells from healthy donors.

The study's findings and limits: Roughly 28 was the count of CD8+ CDR3 sequences that patients shared with controls.

Only a few counts were recorded for this clonotype. Its antigen is unidentified. Deletions cut 0 bases from V and 8 bases from J, with 13 bases between. CDR1 and CDR2 from the germline V gene are GTSNPN and SVGIG (reference sequence). There are 13 residues in the CDR3. Genomic DNA constituted the template upon which TCR beta VDJ and CDR3 profiling was performed. MiXCR was run by TCRdb on the reads, yielding one entry per CDR3 protein. The sample has some 180,000 distinct CDR3 sequences; 40% to 55% are singletons. The source is a human donor in good health. The chain has TRBV30 and TRBJ1-2; D is unresolved. The sequencing input was sorted CD4+, CD8+, or CD8+CD57+ T cells (not recorded which) from PBMCs. The CDR3 here is CAWSVRAQSGYTF. The DNA of the CDR3 is TGTGCCTGGAGTGTAAGGGCGCAGTCGGGCTACACCTTC.